The sequence of this T cell receptor (beta chain) was determined in a study of cytomegalovirus exposure and HLA in healthy donors. The PCR ran on 60 Vbeta and 13 Jbeta primers. Produced via immunoSEQ multiplex PCR; TCRdb's table is partial and in-frame only. This sample has about 180,000 clones; over 70% occur once, and the top ten carry approximately 1.5%. Specimen: PBMCs. The sequence was collected from a man younger than 35 in good health and CMV-seronegative.

The CDR3 DNA reads TGTGCCAGCAGGGCACCGGGACTAAGCTCCTACGAGCAGTACTTC. Protein: CASRAPGLSSYEQYF. V is TRBV6-1 and J is TRBJ2-5; 7 bases fit TRBD2. The DNA end is a closer match to TRBJ2-7, so the J assignment may be wrong. Per germline, CDR1 MNHNS and CDR2 SASEGT. This CDR3 is built from 15 residues.